The next 6 T cell receptor beta chains were all read from a single sample in a study of shared clonotypes between healthy human individuals. The method was immunoSEQ multiplex PCR; TCRdb's version includes in-frame clones alone and lacks a portion of them. The table shows around 2.5 million clones, with approximately 93% occurring only once. The specimen sequenced was naive CD4+ T cells from PBMCs. Subset indicated: CD45RA+ positively selected. The receptors originated from a man younger than 30 in good health. Some clones in this sample may be carry-over from other donors' samples.

The chain recombines TRBV5-1 with TRBJ2-2, with D uncertain. The V and J ends lost 1 base and 4 bases respectively, with 5 bases between them. The germline V gene encodes CDR1 SGHRS and CDR2 YFSETQ. The CDR3 extends over 13 amino acids. The CDR3 DNA reads TGCGCCAGCAGCTTGCTTGCCACCGGGGAGCTGTTTTTT. It translates to CASSLLATGELFF.

The V call is TRBV27, the J call TRBJ2-3; no reliable D call. Germline V gene data show CDR1 as MNHEY and CDR2 as SMNVEV (reference sequence). This CDR3 region has 13 residues. Trimming shortened V by 2 bases and J by 2 bases, and 5 bases separated the two germline ends. Here the CDR3 reads CASSLRPTDTQYF. The CDR3 coding sequence is TGTGCCAGCAGTTTACGACCCACAGATACGCAGTATTTT.

CDR3 DNA sequence: TGTGCCAGCAGTTTATCGCTAGCGACGAGGGGGGAGCAGTACTTC. Residues: CASSLSLATRGEQYF. This chain links TRBV27 with TRBJ2-7, with D tentatively TRBD1 or TRBD2 (6 bases each). Germline V CDR1 and CDR2: MNHEY, SMNVEV (reference sequence). Trimming removed 0 bases from V and 7 bases from J, with 16 bases in between. CDR3 length: 15 amino acids.

CDR3 protein: CASSESPQGLYGYTF. DNA of the CDR3: TGTGCCAGCAGTGAATCCCCCCAGGGCTTATATGGCTACACCTTC. This chain uses TRBV25-1 with TRBJ1-2; a possible D gene is TRBD1 (5 bases). There are 15 residues in the CDR3. The germline V gene has CDR1 MGHDK and CDR2 SYGVNS. Deletions cut 1 base from V and 5 bases from J, with 14 bases between.

This clone was observed once. This same CDR3 is encoded by further DNA sequences in the sample. The J gene is TRBJ1-1, the V gene TRBV6-6; 8 bases fit TRBD1. CDR3 size: 16 residues. The ends lost 0 bases at V and 0 bases at J; junction bases unmatched: 3. The germline gives CDR1 MNHNY, CDR2 SVGAGI (reference sequence). CDR3 nucleotides: TGTGCCAGCAGTTACTCAGGGGACAGGTTGAACACTGAAGCTTTCTTT. This encodes CASSYSGDRLNTEAFF.

The rearrangement uses TRBV28 and TRBJ2-7, with 10 bases that match TRBD2. V trimming: 5 bases; J trimming: 0 bases; junction bases outside the gene matches: 10. The germline V gene encodes CDR1 MDHEN and CDR2 SYDVKM. The CDR3 runs 17 residues. The CDR3 region is CASSTSGTRLSSYEQYF. For the CDR3, the DNA is TGTGCCAGCAGTACTAGCGGGACTCGTCTAAGCTCCTACGAGCAGTACTTC.